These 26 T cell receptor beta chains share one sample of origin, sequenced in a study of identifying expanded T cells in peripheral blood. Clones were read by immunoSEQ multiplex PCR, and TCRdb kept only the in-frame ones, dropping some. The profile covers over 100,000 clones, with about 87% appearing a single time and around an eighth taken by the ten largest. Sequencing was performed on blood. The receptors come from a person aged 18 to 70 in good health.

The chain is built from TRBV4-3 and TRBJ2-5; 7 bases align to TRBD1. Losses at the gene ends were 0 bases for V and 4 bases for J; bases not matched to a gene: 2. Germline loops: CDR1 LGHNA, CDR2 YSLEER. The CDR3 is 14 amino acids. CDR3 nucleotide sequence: TGCGCCAGCAGCCAAGAAACAGGGGTAGAGACCCAGTACTTC. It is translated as CASSQETGVETQYF.

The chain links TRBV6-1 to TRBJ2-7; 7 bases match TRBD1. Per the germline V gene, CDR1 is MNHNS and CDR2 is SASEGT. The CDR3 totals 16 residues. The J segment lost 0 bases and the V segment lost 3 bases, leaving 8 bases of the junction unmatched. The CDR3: CASSDLDRFGSYEQYF. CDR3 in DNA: TGTGCCAGCAGTGATTTGGACAGGTTCGGCTCCTACGAGCAGTACTTC.

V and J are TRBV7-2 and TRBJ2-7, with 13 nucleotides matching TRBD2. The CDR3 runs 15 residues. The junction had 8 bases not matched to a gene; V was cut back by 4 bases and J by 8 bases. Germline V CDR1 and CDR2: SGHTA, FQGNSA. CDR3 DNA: TGTGCCAGCAGCTCTCTCGGACTAGCGGGGGTTCAGCAGTACTTC. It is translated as CASSSLGLAGVQQYF.

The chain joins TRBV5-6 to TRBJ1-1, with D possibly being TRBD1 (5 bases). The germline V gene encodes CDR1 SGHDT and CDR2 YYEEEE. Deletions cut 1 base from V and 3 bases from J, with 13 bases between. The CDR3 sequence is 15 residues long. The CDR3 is CASSLLFQGDTEAFF. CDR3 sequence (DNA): TGTGCCAGCAGCTTGCTCTTCCAGGGAGACACTGAAGCTTTCTTT.

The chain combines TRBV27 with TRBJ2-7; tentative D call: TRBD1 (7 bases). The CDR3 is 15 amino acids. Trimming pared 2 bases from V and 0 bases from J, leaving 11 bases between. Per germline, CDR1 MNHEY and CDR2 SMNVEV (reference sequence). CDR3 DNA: TGTGCCAGCAGTTTAGGAGGGGGCTCCTCCTACGAGCAGTACTTC. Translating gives CASSLGGGSSYEQYF.

This CDR3 reads CASSPAPGLAGATPYEQYF. CDR3 sequence (DNA): TGTGCCAGCAGCCCCGCCCCGGGACTAGCGGGAGCGACCCCCTACGAGCAGTACTTC. The V gene is TRBV28, the J gene TRBJ2-7; 14 bases are shared with TRBD2. CDR3 length: 19 residues. The germline V gene encodes CDR1 MDHEN and CDR2 SYDVKM. Trimming cost V 6 bases and J 2 bases; bases outside gene matches: 15.

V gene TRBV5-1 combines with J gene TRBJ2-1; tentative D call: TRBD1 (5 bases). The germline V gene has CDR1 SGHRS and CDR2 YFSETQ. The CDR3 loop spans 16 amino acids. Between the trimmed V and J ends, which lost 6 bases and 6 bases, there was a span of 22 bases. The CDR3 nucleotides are TGCGCCAGCACCTTCGAAGGAATACCTAGGGGCAATGAGCAGTTCTTC. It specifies CASTFEGIPRGNEQFF.

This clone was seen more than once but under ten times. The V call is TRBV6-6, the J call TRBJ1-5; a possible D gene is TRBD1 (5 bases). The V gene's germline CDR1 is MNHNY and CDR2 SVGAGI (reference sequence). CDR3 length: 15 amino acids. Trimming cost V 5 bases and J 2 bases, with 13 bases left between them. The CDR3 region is CASSPPGGGNQPQHF. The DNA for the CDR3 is TGTGCCAGCAGTCCCCCCGGAGGGGGCAATCAGCCCCAGCATTTT.

CDR3 in amino acids: CASSPREYEQYF. CDR3 coding DNA: TGTGCCAGCAGCCCTCGGGAATACGAGCAGTACTTC. The J gene is TRBJ2-7, the V gene TRBV11-2; D is possibly TRBD2 (5 bases). Per the germline V gene, CDR1 is SGHAT and CDR2 is FQNNGV. The CDR3 extends over 12 amino acids. Trimming took off 5 bases at V and 4 bases at J, with 9 bases between the two ends. The whole variable domain, filled in from reference TRBV11-2 and TRBJ2-7, reads EAGVAQSPRYKIIEKRQSVAFWCNPISGHATLYWYQQILGQGPKLLIQFQNNGVVDDSQLPKDRFSAERLKGVDSTLKIQPAKLEDSAVYLCASSPREYEQYFGPGTRLTVT.

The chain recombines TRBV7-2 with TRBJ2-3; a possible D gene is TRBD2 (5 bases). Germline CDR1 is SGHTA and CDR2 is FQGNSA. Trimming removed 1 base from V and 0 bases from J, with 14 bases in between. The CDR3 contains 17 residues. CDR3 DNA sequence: TGTGCCAGCAGCTTAGGAGTGGGAGCGGAGAGCACAGATACGCAGTATTTT. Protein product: CASSLGVGAESTDTQYF.

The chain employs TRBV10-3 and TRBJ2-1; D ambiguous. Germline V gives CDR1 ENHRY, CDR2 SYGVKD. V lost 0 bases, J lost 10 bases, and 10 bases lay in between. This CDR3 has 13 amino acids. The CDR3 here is CAISESGYPEQFF. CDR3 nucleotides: TGTGCCATCAGTGAGTCGGGCTACCCAGAGCAGTTCTTC.

CDR3 coding DNA: TGTGCCAGCTCAAGCCTACTCCATCAGCCCCAGCATTTT. This translates into CASSSLLHQPQHF. The genes are TRBV18 and TRBJ1-5; no reliable D call. The CDR3 runs 13 residues. V was clipped by 5 bases and J by 5 bases, with 10 bases between them. The germline CDR1 and CDR2 sequences are KGHSH and LQKENI.

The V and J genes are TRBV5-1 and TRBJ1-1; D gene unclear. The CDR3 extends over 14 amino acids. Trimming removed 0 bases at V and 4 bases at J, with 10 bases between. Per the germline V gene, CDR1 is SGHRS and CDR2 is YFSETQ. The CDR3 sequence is CASSLGGSGTEAFF. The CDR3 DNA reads TGCGCCAGCAGCTTGGGAGGGTCAGGCACTGAAGCTTTCTTT.

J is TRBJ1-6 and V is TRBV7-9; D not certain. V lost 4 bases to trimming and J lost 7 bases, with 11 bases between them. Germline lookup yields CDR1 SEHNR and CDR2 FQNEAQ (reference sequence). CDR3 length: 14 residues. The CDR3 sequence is CASSSDPGNSPLHF. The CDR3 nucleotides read TGTGCCAGCAGCTCAGACCCCGGGAATTCACCCCTCCACTTT.

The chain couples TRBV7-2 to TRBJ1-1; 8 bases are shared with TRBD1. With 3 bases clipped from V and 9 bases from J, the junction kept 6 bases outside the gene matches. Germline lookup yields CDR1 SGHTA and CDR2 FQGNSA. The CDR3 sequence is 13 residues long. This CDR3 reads CASSLPGQAKAFF. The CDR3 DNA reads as TGTGCCAGCAGCTTGCCGGGACAGGCTAAAGCTTTCTTT. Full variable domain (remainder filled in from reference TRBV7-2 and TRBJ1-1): GAGVSQSPSNKVTEKGKDVELRCDPISGHTALYWYRQSLGQGLEFLIYFQGNSAPDKSGLPSDRFSAERTGGSVSTLTIQRTQQEDSAVYLCASSLPGQAKAFFGQGTRLTVV.

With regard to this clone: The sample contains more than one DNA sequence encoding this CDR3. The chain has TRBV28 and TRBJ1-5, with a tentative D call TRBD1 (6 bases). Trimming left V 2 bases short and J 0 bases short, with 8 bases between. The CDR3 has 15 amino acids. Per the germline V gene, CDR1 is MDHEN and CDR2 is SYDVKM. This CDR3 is CASSLQGYSNQPQHF. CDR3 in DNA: TGTGCCAGCAGTTTACAGGGGTATAGCAATCAGCCCCAGCATTTT.

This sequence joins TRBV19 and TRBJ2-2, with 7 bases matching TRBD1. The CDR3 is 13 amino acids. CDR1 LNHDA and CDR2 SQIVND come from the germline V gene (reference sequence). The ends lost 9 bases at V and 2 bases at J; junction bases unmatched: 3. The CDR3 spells CASRQGNTGELFF. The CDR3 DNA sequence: TGTGCCAGCAGACAGGGTAACACCGGGGAGCTGTTTTTT.

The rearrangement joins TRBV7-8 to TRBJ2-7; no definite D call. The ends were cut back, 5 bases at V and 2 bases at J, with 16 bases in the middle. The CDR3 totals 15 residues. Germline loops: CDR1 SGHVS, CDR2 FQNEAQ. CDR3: CASSTAGSPPYEQYF. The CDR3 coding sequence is TGTGCCAGCAGCACCGCCGGGTCCCCACCCTACGAGCAGTACTTC.

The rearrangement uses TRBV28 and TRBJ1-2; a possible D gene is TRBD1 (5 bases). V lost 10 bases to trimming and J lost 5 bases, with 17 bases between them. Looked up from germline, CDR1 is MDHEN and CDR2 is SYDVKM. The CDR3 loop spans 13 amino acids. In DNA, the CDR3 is TGTGCCACCCCAGGTGGGGGGGGTTATGGCTACACCTTC. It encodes CATPGGGGYGYTF.

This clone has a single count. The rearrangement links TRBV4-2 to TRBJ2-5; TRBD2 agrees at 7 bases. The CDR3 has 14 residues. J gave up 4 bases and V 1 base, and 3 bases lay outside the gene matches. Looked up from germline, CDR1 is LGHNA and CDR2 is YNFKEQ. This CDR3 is CASSQGGGVETQYF. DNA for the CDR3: TGTGCCAGCAGCCAAGGTGGGGGGGTAGAGACCCAGTACTTC.

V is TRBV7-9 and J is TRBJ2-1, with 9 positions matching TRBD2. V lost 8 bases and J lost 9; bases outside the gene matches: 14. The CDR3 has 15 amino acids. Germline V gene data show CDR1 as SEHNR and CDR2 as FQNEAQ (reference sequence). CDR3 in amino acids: CASGGPGSGRGEQFF. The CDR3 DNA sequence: TGTGCCAGCGGGGGCCCTGGTAGCGGGAGAGGTGAGCAGTTCTTC.

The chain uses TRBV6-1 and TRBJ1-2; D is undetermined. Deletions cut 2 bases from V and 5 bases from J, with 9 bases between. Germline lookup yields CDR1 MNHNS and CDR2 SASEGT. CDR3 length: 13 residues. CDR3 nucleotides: TGTGCCAGCAGTGAACCCCCCGGGTATGGCTACACCTTC. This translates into CASSEPPGYGYTF.

The CDR3 coding sequence is TGTGCCAGCAGTTCCCCTCAGGGTGACTACGAGCAGTACTTC. Translating it yields CASSSPQGDYEQYF. This chain joins TRBV6-5 and TRBJ2-7; tentatively, D is TRBD1 (5 bases). This CDR3 has 14 amino acids. Germline lookup yields CDR1 MNHEY and CDR2 SVGAGI. Trimming stripped 4 bases from V and 3 bases from J, with 13 bases between.

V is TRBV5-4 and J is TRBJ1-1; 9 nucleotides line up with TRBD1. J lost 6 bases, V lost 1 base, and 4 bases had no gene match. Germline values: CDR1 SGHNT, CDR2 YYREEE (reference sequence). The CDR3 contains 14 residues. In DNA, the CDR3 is TGTGCCAGCAGCTTGACGGGACAGGGATCTGAAGCTTTCTTT. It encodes CASSLTGQGSEAFF.

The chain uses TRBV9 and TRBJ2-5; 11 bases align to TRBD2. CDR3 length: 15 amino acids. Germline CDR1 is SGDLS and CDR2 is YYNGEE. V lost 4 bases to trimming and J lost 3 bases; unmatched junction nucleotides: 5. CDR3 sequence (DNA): TGTGCCAGCAGCCCGGGACTAGCGGTCAAAGAGACCCAGTACTTC. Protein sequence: CASSPGLAVKETQYF.

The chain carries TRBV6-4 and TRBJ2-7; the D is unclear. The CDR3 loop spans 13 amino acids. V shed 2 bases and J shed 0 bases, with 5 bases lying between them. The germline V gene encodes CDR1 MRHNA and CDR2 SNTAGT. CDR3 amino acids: CASSDGNSYEQYF. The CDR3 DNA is TGTGCCAGCAGTGACGGGAACTCCTACGAGCAGTACTTC.